The clone carrying this TCR beta chain appeared many times. Its antigen is not identified. TCRdb ran MiXCR on the RT-PCR reads and lists one entry per CDR3 protein. The top ten clones hold roughly 12% of a sample with more than 400,000 distinct CDR3 sequences, approximately 11% of them seen once. Germline CDR1 SGHRS, CDR2 YFSETQ. This CDR3 region has 15 residues. V lost 4 bases, J lost 10 bases, and 10 bases stayed unmatched. This specimen comes from a study of response to subunit inactivated influenza vaccine. Study-wide results and caveats: The study's authors posited that every seasonal influenza vaccination enlists few new T cells.

The chain joins TRBV5-1 to TRBJ2-1, with TRBD2 matching over 11 bases. The receptor's source is a man over 45 who received an inactivated influenza vaccine. The sample here was PBMCs from blood, taken 40 to 50 days after vaccination. The CDR3 is CASSLRLAGTGEQFF. The DNA for the CDR3 is TGCGCCAGCAGCCTACGACTAGCGGGAACGGGGGAGCAGTTCTTC. The variable domain in full, with the rest retrieved from reference TRBV5-1 and TRBJ2-1, is KAGVTQTPRYLIKTRGQQVTLSCSPISGHRSVSWYQQTPGQGLQFLFEYFSETQRNKGNFPGRFSGRQFSNSRSEMNVSTLELGDSALYLCASSLRLAGTGEQFFGPGTRLTVL.